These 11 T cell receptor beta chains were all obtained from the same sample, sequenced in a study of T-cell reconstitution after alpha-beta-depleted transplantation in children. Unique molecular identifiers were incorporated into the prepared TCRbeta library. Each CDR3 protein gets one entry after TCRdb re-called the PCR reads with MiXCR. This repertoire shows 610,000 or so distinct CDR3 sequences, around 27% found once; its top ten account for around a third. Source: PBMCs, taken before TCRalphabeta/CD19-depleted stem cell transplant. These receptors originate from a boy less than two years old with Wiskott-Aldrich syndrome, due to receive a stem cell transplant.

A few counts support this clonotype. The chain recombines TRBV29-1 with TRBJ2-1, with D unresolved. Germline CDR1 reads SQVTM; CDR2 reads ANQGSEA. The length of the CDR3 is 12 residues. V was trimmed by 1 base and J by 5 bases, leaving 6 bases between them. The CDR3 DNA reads TGCAGCGTTGAAGGCCCCCACAATGAGCAGTTCTTC. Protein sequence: CSVEGPHNEQFF.

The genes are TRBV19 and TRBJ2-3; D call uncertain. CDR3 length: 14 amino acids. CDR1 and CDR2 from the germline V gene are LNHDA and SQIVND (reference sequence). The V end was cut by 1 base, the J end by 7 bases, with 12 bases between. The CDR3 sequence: CASSIAAGENTQYF. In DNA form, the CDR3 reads TGTGCCAGTAGTATAGCGGCCGGCGAGAATACGCAGTATTTT.

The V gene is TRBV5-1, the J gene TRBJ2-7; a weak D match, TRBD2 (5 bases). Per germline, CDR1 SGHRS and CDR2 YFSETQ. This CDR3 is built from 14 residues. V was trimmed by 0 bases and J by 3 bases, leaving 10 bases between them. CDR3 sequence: CASSLVPADYEQYF. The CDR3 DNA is TGCGCCAGCAGCTTGGTTCCAGCGGACTACGAGCAGTACTTC.

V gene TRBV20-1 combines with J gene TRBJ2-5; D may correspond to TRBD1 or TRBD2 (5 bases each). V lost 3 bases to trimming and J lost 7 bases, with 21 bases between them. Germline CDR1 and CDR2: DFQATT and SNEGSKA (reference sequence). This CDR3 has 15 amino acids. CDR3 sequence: CSARTGTAVYGTQYF. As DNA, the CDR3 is TGCAGTGCTAGGACGGGGACCGCGGTTTACGGGACCCAGTACTTC.

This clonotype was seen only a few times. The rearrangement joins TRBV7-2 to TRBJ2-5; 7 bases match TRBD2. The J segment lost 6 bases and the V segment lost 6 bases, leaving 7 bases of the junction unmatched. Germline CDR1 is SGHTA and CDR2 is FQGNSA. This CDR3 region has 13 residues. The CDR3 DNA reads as TGTGCCAGCAGTTCGACTAGCAGCAAGACCCAGTACTTC. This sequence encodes CASSSTSSKTQYF.

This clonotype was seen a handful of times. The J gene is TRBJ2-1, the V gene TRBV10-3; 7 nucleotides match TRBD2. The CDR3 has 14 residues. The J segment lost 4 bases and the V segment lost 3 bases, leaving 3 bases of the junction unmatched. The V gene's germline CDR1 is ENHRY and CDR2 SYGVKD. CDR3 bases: TGTGCCATCAGTGACAAGCGGGATTACAATGAGCAGTTCTTC. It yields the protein CAISDKRDYNEQFF.

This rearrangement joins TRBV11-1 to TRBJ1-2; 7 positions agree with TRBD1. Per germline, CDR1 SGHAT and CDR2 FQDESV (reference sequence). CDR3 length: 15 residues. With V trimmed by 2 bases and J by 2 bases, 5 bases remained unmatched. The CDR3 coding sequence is TGTGCCAGCAGCTTACCAGGAGGGGGCAACTATGGCTACACCTTC. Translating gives CASSLPGGGNYGYTF.

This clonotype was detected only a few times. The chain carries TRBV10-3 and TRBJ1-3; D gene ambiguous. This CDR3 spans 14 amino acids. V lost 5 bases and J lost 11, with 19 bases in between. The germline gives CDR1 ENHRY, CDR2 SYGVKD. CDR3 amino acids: CAISILQPNGAIYF. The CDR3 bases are TGTGCCATCAGTATATTACAGCCCAATGGAGCCATATATTTT.

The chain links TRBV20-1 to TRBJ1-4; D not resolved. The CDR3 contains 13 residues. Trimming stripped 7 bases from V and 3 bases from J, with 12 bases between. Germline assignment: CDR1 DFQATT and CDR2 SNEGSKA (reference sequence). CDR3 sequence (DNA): TGCAGTGGGCGCACGGTGGCTAATGAAAAACTGTTTTTT. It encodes CSGRTVANEKLFF.

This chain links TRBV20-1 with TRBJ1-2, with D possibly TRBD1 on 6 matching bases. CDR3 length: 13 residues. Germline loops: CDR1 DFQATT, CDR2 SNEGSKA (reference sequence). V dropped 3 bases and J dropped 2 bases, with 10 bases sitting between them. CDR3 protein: CSARDRMNYGYTF. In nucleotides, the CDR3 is TGCAGTGCTAGGGACAGAATGAACTATGGCTACACCTTC.

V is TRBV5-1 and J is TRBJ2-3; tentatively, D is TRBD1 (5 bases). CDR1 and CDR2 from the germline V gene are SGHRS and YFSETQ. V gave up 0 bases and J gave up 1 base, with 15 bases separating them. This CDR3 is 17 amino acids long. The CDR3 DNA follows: TGCGCCAGCAGCTTGGTTCCGGCAGGGATCGGCACAGATACGCAGTATTTT. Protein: CASSLVPAGIGTDTQYF.